The 29 T cell receptor beta chains reported below all come from one sample, sequenced in a study of cytomegalovirus exposure and HLA in healthy donors. With 60 Vbeta and 13 Jbeta primers, the PCR was carried out. TCRdb's copy holds only in-frame clones and misses some; the assay was immunoSEQ multiplex PCR. The sample lists approximately 110,000 clones; more than 65% were seen once. Sequencing used PBMCs. The source is a woman in her twenties or thirties in good health and CMV-seronegative.

This chain joins TRBV25-1 and TRBJ1-1; D is undetermined. CDR1 and CDR2 from the germline V gene are MGHDK and SYGVNS. CDR3 size: 14 residues. V shed 1 base and J shed 4 bases, with 10 bases lying between them. CDR3 nucleotide sequence: TGTGCCAGCAGTGAATTCGTCAGCGGCACTGAAGCTTTCTTT. It encodes CASSEFVSGTEAFF.

The V call is TRBV2, the J call TRBJ1-2; possibly TRBD1 for D (5 bases). Germline values: CDR1 SNHLY, CDR2 FYNNEI. Deletions cut 3 bases from V and 2 bases from J, with 13 bases between. The CDR3 is 15 residues long. As DNA, the CDR3 is TGTGCCAGCAGTGAGGCCTCAGGGCCCAACTATGGCTACACCTTC. Its translation is CASSEASGPNYGYTF.

This rearrangement joins TRBV7-9 to TRBJ2-1; 8 bases map to TRBD2. Trimming at V came to 7 bases and at J to 3 bases, leaving 8 bases not matched to a gene. CDR1 SEHNR and CDR2 FQNEAQ come from the germline V gene (reference sequence). The CDR3 consists of 15 residues. In DNA, the CDR3 is TGTGCCAGCACACCTCGGGAGGGCCTCTACAATGAGCAGTTCTTC. Its protein is CASTPREGLYNEQFF.

This clone appeared a single time. The V call is TRBV9, the J call TRBJ2-7; 12 bases match TRBD2. The V segment lost 0 bases and the J segment 7 bases; nucleotides outside the gene matches: 11. CDR1 SGDLS and CDR2 YYNGEE come from the germline V gene. The CDR3 contains 17 residues. Here the CDR3 DNA reads TGTGCCAGCAGCGTAGGCCCCGGGACTAGCGGGTCCTGGGAGCAGTACTTC. As protein: CASSVGPGTSGSWEQYF.

A few counts support this clone. The genes are TRBV5-1 and TRBJ2-1, with a tentative D call TRBD2 (5 bases). V was shortened by 0 bases and J by 6 bases, with 13 bases between the two germline ends. The germline CDR1 and CDR2 sequences are SGHRS and YFSETQ. The CDR3 runs 15 residues. CDR3 loop: CASSLVMEVGNEQFF. CDR3 in DNA: TGCGCCAGCAGCTTGGTAATGGAGGTGGGCAATGAGCAGTTCTTC.

The chain joins TRBV28 to TRBJ2-7, with a weak D call TRBD1 (5 bases). The V gene's germline CDR1 is MDHEN and CDR2 SYDVKM. The CDR3 is 12 residues long. V was shortened by 6 bases and J by 4 bases, with 10 bases between the two germline ends. The chain's CDR3 is CASSQGGYEQYF. In nucleotides, the CDR3 is TGTGCCAGCAGCCAGGGTGGGTACGAGCAGTACTTC.

The rearrangement joins TRBV6-1 to TRBJ2-1, with TRBD2 identical over 8 bases. V dropped 4 bases and J dropped 7; count of bases not matched to a gene: 9. The CDR3 has 15 amino acids. Germline lookup yields CDR1 MNHNS and CDR2 SASEGT. The CDR3 sequence is CASSGASGHINEQFF. In nucleotides, the CDR3 is TGTGCCAGCAGTGGGGCTAGCGGGCATATAAATGAGCAGTTCTTC.

The chain recombines TRBV27 with TRBJ2-3, with TRBD2 identical over 8 bases. CDR3 length: 18 residues. The V and J ends lost 1 base and 0 bases, in that order; junction bases with no gene match: 9. The V gene's germline CDR1 is MNHEY and CDR2 SMNVEV (reference sequence). The CDR3 DNA sequence: TGTGCCAGCAGTTTATTACCCCCACTAGCGGATAGCACAGATACGCAGTATTTT. This translates into CASSLLPPLADSTDTQYF.

The chain has TRBV4-3 and TRBJ1-1; D unresolved. CDR3 size: 14 residues. Germline lookup yields CDR1 LGHNA and CDR2 YSLEER. Trimming removed 3 bases at V and 5 bases at J, with 13 bases between. CDR3 sequence: CASSHSGGVTEAFF. For the CDR3, the DNA is TGCGCCAGCAGCCATTCGGGTGGCGTGACTGAAGCTTTCTTT.

The chain carries TRBV30 and TRBJ1-2; 8 bases match TRBD1. J was trimmed by 7 bases and V by 3 bases; bases with no gene match: 7. In germline, CDR1 is GTSNPN, CDR2 SVGIG (reference sequence). The length of the CDR3 is 13 residues. CDR3 protein: CAWRFAGGRGYTF. CDR3 in DNA: TGTGCCTGGAGATTTGCAGGGGGCCGTGGCTACACCTTC.

This rearrangement joins TRBV5-1 to TRBJ2-1, with 12 nucleotides matching TRBD2. V lost 0 bases, J lost 7 bases, and 8 bases stayed unmatched. Germline V gene data show CDR1 as SGHRS and CDR2 as YFSETQ. CDR3 size: 17 residues. This CDR3 reads CASSLEASGGVTNEQFF. The CDR3 DNA reads as TGCGCCAGCAGCTTGGAGGCTAGCGGGGGGGTAACAAATGAGCAGTTCTTC.

V gene TRBV5-1 combines with J gene TRBJ1-1; D gene unclear. V was shortened by 0 bases and J by 1 base, with 13 bases between the two germline ends. Germline CDR1 reads SGHRS; CDR2 reads YFSETQ. The CDR3 runs to 16 residues. CDR3 coding DNA: TGCGCCAGCAGCTTGGGGAGGGCAGGCCGGAACACTGAAGCTTTCTTT. This gives the protein CASSLGRAGRNTEAFF.

This sequence joins TRBV7-7 and TRBJ1-3; 8 bases line up with TRBD1. Per germline, CDR1 SSHAT and CDR2 FNYEAQ (reference sequence). The length of the CDR3 is 14 residues. CDR3 nucleotide sequence: TGTGCTACCTCGGACAGGGTAACTGGAAACACCATATATTTT. Amino acids: CATSDRVTGNTIYF.

CDR3 nucleotides: TGTGCCAGCAGCAAGTTGGGGGCTGGGACAGATACGCAGTATTTT. It is translated as CASSKLGAGTDTQYF. The chain combines TRBV11-3 with TRBJ2-3, with D possibly TRBD1 on 6 matching bases. This CDR3 contains 15 residues. Germline V lookup: CDR1 SGHNT, CDR2 YENEEA. The germline V and J ends were trimmed by 5 bases and 3 bases, with 15 bases remaining between them.

The chain links TRBV6-5 to TRBJ1-2; TRBD1 matches at 9 bases. Per germline, CDR1 MNHEY and CDR2 SVGAGI. V lost 6 bases, J lost 4 bases, and 9 bases stayed unmatched. CDR3 length: 15 residues. CDR3 in DNA: TGTGCCAGCAGCCCCGCCCCGGGACAGGGCTATGGCTACACCTTC. Protein: CASSPAPGQGYGYTF.

V is TRBV19 and J is TRBJ1-4; no firm D call. CDR1 and CDR2 (germline): LNHDA, SQIVND (reference sequence). The CDR3 loop spans 16 amino acids. V dropped 4 bases and J dropped 6 bases, with 18 bases sitting between them. The CDR3 loop reads CASSTPGPEGDEKLFF. CDR3 nucleotides: TGTGCCAGTAGTACACCCGGCCCTGAGGGAGATGAAAAACTGTTTTTT.

The gene calls are TRBV15 and TRBJ2-3; a possible D gene is TRBD1 (6 bases). CDR3 length: 13 amino acids. The germline V gene encodes CDR1 LNHNV and CDR2 YYDKDF (reference sequence). Trimming took off 9 bases at V and 2 bases at J, with 12 bases between the two ends. In DNA, the CDR3 is TGTGCCACAAAAGGACAGCTCACAGATACGCAGTATTTT. Amino acids: CATKGQLTDTQYF. The whole variable domain, filled in from reference TRBV15 and TRBJ2-3, reads DAMVIQNPRYQVTQFGKPVTLSCSQTLNHNVMYWYQQKSSQAPKLLFHYYDKDFNNEADTPDNFQSRRPNTSFCFLDIRSPGLGDTAMYLCATKGQLTDTQYFGPGTRLTVL.

The chain employs TRBV19 and TRBJ1-5; TRBD1 aligns across 7 bases. Germline trimming cut 4 bases from V and 2 bases from J; bases unmatched to any gene: 5. The CDR3 covers 15 residues. Germline V gene data show CDR1 as LNHDA and CDR2 as SQIVND (reference sequence). In nucleotides, the CDR3 is TGTGCCAGTAGTAGACAGGGTAATGGCAATCAGCCCCAGCATTTT. Translation gives CASSRQGNGNQPQHF.

This clone was found a few times. The chain employs TRBV4-3 and TRBJ2-1; 11 bases map to TRBD2. The CDR3 covers 16 residues. CDR1 and CDR2 from the germline V gene are LGHNA and YSLEER. V lost 4 bases to trimming and J lost 7 bases; unmatched junction nucleotides: 9. The CDR3 sequence is CASSPRIAGGPNEQFF. The CDR3 DNA reads as TGCGCCAGCAGCCCCCGTATAGCGGGGGGGCCAAATGAGCAGTTCTTC.

J is TRBJ1-2 and V is TRBV6-5; D not certain. Per the germline V gene, CDR1 is MNHEY and CDR2 is SVGAGI. V was cut by 0 bases and J by 1 base, with 9 bases left in between. The CDR3 contains 15 residues. The CDR3 DNA reads as TGTGCCAGCAGTTACTCCGTCACGGGTAACTATGGCTACACCTTC. It encodes CASSYSVTGNYGYTF.

The rearrangement links TRBV11-1 to TRBJ1-1; D may be TRBD1 (6 bases). CDR1 and CDR2 from the germline V gene are SGHAT and FQDESV (reference sequence). This CDR3 is 13 amino acids long. V was clipped by 7 bases and J by 4 bases, with 13 bases between them. CDR3 residues: CASTMRGGTEAFF. In DNA, the CDR3 is TGTGCCAGCACCATGCGAGGGGGCACTGAAGCTTTCTTT. The full variable domain, in which reference TRBV11-1 and TRBJ1-1 provide the parts outside the CDR3, is EAEVAQSPRYKITEKSQAVAFWCDPISGHATLYWYRQILGQGPELLVQFQDESVVDDSQLPKDRFSAERLKGVDSTLKIQPAELGDSAMYLCASTMRGGTEAFFGQGTRLTVV.

The rearrangement uses TRBV2 and TRBJ2-7; D is possibly TRBD1 (6 bases). Deletions cut 8 bases from V and 1 base from J, with 15 bases between. This CDR3 comprises 14 residues. Germline loops: CDR1 SNHLY, CDR2 FYNNEI. CDR3 nucleotide sequence: TGTGCCAGCCTCCGGGCTAGGGGGTCCTACGAGCAGTACTTC. Amino acid sequence: CASLRARGSYEQYF.

The chain has TRBV5-1 and TRBJ2-2; D unclear. Germline loops: CDR1 SGHRS, CDR2 YFSETQ. There are 15 residues in the CDR3. V was pared by 0 bases and J by 5 bases, with 11 bases between. The CDR3 DNA reads TGCGCCAGCAGCTTGGCGGGTAGCTGGACCGGGGAGCTGTTTTTT. Amino acids: CASSLAGSWTGELFF.

The chain carries TRBV11-3 and TRBJ2-5; D might be TRBD2 (5 bases). CDR1 is SGHNT, CDR2 YENEEA, per germline. This CDR3 has 12 amino acids. Trimming removed 3 bases at V and 4 bases at J, with 6 bases between. The CDR3 is CASSFGIETQYF. The CDR3 nucleotides read TGTGCCAGCAGCTTCGGGATAGAGACCCAGTACTTC.

This chain links TRBV20-1 with TRBJ2-5; D is uncertain. The CDR3 totals 11 residues. Germline-derived CDR1 and CDR2 are DFQATT and SNEGSKA (reference sequence). V lost 3 bases to trimming and J lost 2 bases, with 4 bases between them. DNA of the CDR3: TGCAGTGCTAGCAGTCAAGAGACCCAGTACTTC. This gives the protein CSASSQETQYF.

The chain links TRBV2 to TRBJ2-6; a weak D match, TRBD1 (5 bases). V was pared by 4 bases and J by 3 bases, with 10 bases between. Germline V CDR1 and CDR2: SNHLY, FYNNEI. This CDR3 contains 15 residues. The CDR3 reads CASSVEGVGANVLTF. The CDR3 coding sequence is TGTGCCAGCAGTGTAGAAGGGGTTGGGGCCAACGTCCTGACTTTC. Drawing the rest from reference TRBV2 and TRBJ2-6, the complete variable domain is EPEVTQTPSHQVTQMGQEVILRCVPISNHLYFYWYRQILGQKVEFLVSFYNNEISEKSEIFDDQFSVERPDGSNFTLKIRSTKLEDSAMYFCASSVEGVGANVLTFGAGSRLTVL.

This chain joins TRBV27 and TRBJ2-1; the match to TRBD1 covers 7 bases. Germline assignment: CDR1 MNHEY and CDR2 SMNVEV (reference sequence). Losses at the gene ends were 3 bases for V and 7 bases for J; bases not matched to a gene: 6. The CDR3 has 14 residues. In nucleotides, the CDR3 is TGTGCCAGCAGTTTGACAGGGTTTATAAATGAGCAGTTCTTC. It encodes CASSLTGFINEQFF.

The chain joins TRBV7-8 to TRBJ1-5; the match to TRBD1 covers 12 bases. Per the germline V gene, CDR1 is SGHVS and CDR2 is FQNEAQ. The CDR3 consists of 17 residues. The V gene end was trimmed by 5 bases and the J gene end by 0 bases; junction bases not matched to a gene: 5. The CDR3 sequence is CASSRGTGGYSNQPQHF. As DNA, the CDR3 is TGTGCCAGCAGCCGAGGGACAGGGGGCTATAGCAATCAGCCCCAGCATTTT.

This chain connects TRBV5-4 to TRBJ1-1; D perhaps matches TRBD1 (5 bases). Trimming pared 0 bases from V and 5 bases from J, leaving 11 bases between. The CDR3 contains 14 residues. From germline, CDR1 is SGHNT and CDR2 YYREEE (reference sequence). The CDR3 loop reads CASSLAREGTEAFF. The CDR3 DNA is TGTGCCAGCAGCTTGGCCAGGGAGGGGACTGAAGCTTTCTTT.